These T cell receptor beta chains were read from a single sample in a study of blood T cells in healthy people across ages. TCRdb re-derived calls from the 5' RACE reads in MiXCR, one entry per CDR3 protein. The table includes some 1.5 million distinct CDR3 sequences, 28% detected once. The material sequenced was blood. These receptor sequences come from a woman in her thirties in good health. The CDR3 runs from the conserved cysteine through the conserved F or W.

V gene	J gene	CDR3 protein
TRBV7-7	TRBJ2-5	CASSMRLAEGETQYF
TRBV12-3/TRBV12-4	TRBJ2-7	CASAEGVAYEQYF
TRBV29-1	TRBJ2-1	CSVDLGRDEQFF
TRBV29-1	TRBJ2-7	CSVGQGAHEQYF
TRBV6-5	TRBJ2-7	CASSYQGSHTYEQYF
TRBV5-1	TRBJ1-2	CASSARDLSDGYTF
TRBV29-1	TRBJ2-1	CSVDDNEQFF
TRBV28	TRBJ2-5	CASSTQHKQYF
TRBV6-5	TRBJ1-2	CASSYTERRPLTF
TRBV7-9	TRBJ2-7	CASSSSVRPASYEQYF
TRBV5-1	TRBJ2-1	CASSLTTGGDEQFF
TRBV20-1	TRBJ2-1	CSALPFSGRWDEQFF
TRBV14	-	CASSRSGTSGSETQYF
TRBV5-1	TRBJ2-7	CASSLEDGYKQYF
TRBV10-3	TRBJ1-2	CAISARQGNYGYTF
TRBV11-2	TRBJ1-4	CASSLGAGGVLGNEKLFF
TRBV6-5	TRBJ1-2	CASRPTEPHGGYTF
TRBV2	TRBJ2-7	CATNRRDNEHEQYF
TRBV27	TRBJ1-5	CASSQPQHF
TRBV5-1	TRBJ2-3	CASSSDGAATDTQYF
TRBV25-1	TRBJ2-1	CASSATSGRASYNEQFF
TRBV5-6	TRBJ2-7	CASSLGDINEQYF
TRBV7-2	-	CASSLVGAGGRLRNEQYF
TRBV7-2	TRBJ2-2	CASSLVGRGTGELFF
TRBV12-3/TRBV12-4	TRBJ1-4	CASSPQEELFF
TRBV27	TRBJ2-1	CASGSGRGNEQFF
TRBV18	TRBJ2-7	CASSPIRYKRTYEQYF
TRBV29-1	TRBJ1-2	CSVEFRGVYGYTF
TRBV2	TRBJ1-4	CASRAPSSASGEKLFF
TRBV25-1	TRBJ2-7	CASSFVGRGNEQYF
TRBV20-1	TRBJ2-7	CSASPQNYEQYF
TRBV20-1	TRBJ1-2	CSARELTGNYGYTF
TRBV6-5	TRBJ1-6	CASTSTANRESPLHF
TRBV20-1	TRBJ1-2	CSASSRQGVGGYTF
TRBV4-1	TRBJ2-7	CASSLQSGQGREQYF
TRBV28	TRBJ1-5	CASTSATRNQPQHF
TRBV30	TRBJ2-7	CAWTLTSGTSYEQYF
TRBV5-1	TRBJ2-7	CASSLEDGSSYEQYF
TRBV27	TRBJ2-7	CASGSAGLYEQYF
TRBV19	-	CASSISGQLYEQYF
TRBV20-1	TRBJ2-1	CSVSGTGQASEQFF
TRBV5-1	TRBJ2-1	CASSFGLAAEQFF
TRBV5-5	TRBJ2-2	CANSLGPAMAGELFF
TRBV5-1	TRBJ1-4	CASSFSQTSEKLFF
TRBV7-9	TRBJ1-1	CASSLIANTEAFF
TRBV6-6	-	CASSYSTGSYNEQYF
TRBV6-2/TRBV6-3	TRBJ2-4	CASSYSKKAWGENIQYF
TRBV18	TRBJ2-7	CASSRGQGISYEQYF
TRBV9	TRBJ1-1	CASSVEPQNTEAFF
TRBV12-3/TRBV12-4	TRBJ2-5	CASSLSGAGTQYF
TRBV7-3	-	CASSSGLPTETQYF
TRBV27	TRBJ1-1	CASSFRRATEAFF
TRBV20-1	TRBJ1-2	CSARKRGQVSGYTF
TRBV6-6	TRBJ1-1	CASGLLETEAFF
TRBV7-6	TRBJ2-3	CASSLAPSGISTDTQYF